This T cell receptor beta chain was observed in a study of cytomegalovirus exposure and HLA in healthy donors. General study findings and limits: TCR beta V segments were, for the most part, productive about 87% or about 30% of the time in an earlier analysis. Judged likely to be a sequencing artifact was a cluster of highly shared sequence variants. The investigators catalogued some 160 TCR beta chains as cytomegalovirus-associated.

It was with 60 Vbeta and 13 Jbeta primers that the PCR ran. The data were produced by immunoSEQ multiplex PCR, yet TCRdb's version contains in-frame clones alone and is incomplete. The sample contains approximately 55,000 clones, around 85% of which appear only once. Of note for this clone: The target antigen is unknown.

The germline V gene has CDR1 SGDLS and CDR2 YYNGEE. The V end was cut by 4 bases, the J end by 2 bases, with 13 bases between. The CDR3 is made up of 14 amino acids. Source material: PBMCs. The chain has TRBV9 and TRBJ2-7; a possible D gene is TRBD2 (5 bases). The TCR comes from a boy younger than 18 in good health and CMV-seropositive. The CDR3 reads CASSRGGGTYEQYF. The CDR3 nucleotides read TGTGCCAGCAGCAGAGGAGGCGGAACCTACGAGCAGTACTTC.